This T cell receptor beta chain appears in the sequencing data of a study of naive and memory T cell subsets. The CDR3 contains 14 residues. The V end lost 3 bases, the J end lost 0 bases, and 9 bases lay between the germline ends. The germline CDR1 and CDR2 sequences are GTSNPN and SVGIG (reference sequence). The beta constant-region primer was an equimolar mix of two oligonucleotides covering TRBC1 and TRBC2. Nested alpha and beta constant-region primers with the SP2 primer drove four PCR rounds on ligated cDNA. TCRdb re-analysed the UMI-ligation and nested PCR reads in MiXCR, keeping a single row per CDR3 protein. Here the sample spans approximately 80,000 distinct CDR3 sequences, about 9.9% being singletons. This clonotype turned up a few times.

The genes are TRBV30 and TRBJ2-1, with D possibly TRBD2 on 6 matching bases. The sequence came from a human donor in good health. Sequencing was performed on naive CD8+ T cells from blood. CDR3 residues: CAWRGSGSYNEQFF. In nucleotides, the CDR3 is TGTGCCTGGAGGGGTAGCGGCTCCTACAATGAGCAGTTCTTC. The full variable domain, in which reference TRBV30 and TRBJ2-1 provide the parts outside the CDR3, is SQTIHQWPATLVQPVGSPLSLECTVEGTSNPNLYWYRQAAGRGLQLLFYSVGIGQISSEVPQNLSASRPQDRQFILSSKKLLLSDSGFYLCAWRGSGSYNEQFFGPGTRLTVL.